The 11 T cell receptor beta chains below come from one sample, sequenced in a study of blood T cells in healthy people across ages. The second PCR ran about 6 to 12 cycles with a sample-barcoded 5' primer and J-beta primers. TCRdb re-called the 5' RACE reads with MiXCR, one entry per CDR3 protein. Of some 1.7 million distinct CDR3 sequences listed, roughly 27% are singletons. The source material was blood. The receptor set was obtained from a woman aged 25 to 39 in good health.

This clonotype has a handful of counts. The chain recombines TRBV9 with TRBJ1-2; 8 bases line up with TRBD1. Germline V gene data show CDR1 as SGDLS and CDR2 as YYNGEE. J was trimmed by 4 bases and V by 1 base; bases with no gene match: 6. CDR3 size: 15 residues. The CDR3 protein is CASSVSDRGVYGYTF. The CDR3 nucleotides read TGTGCCAGCAGCGTAAGTGACAGGGGTGTCTATGGCTACACCTTC.

The J gene is TRBJ2-3, the V gene TRBV5-1; D is uncertain. The germline V and J ends were trimmed by 1 base and 6 bases, with 12 bases remaining between them. This CDR3 is built from 14 residues. The germline CDR1 and CDR2 sequences are SGHRS and YFSETQ. In DNA, the CDR3 is TGCGCCAGCAGCTTGCCCGGCGCCGCCGATACGCAGTATTTT. This encodes CASSLPGAADTQYF.

The V and J genes are TRBV24-1 and TRBJ2-1, with D maybe TRBD1 (6 bases). Germline lookup yields CDR1 KGHDR and CDR2 SFDVKD. The CDR3 contains 13 residues. The V end was cut by 3 bases, the J end by 8 bases, with 10 bases between. As DNA, the CDR3 is TGTGCCACCAGTGATCAGGGGAGCGATGAGCAGTTCTTC. It is translated as CATSDQGSDEQFF.

This clonotype was counted a single time. V and J are TRBV5-1 and TRBJ2-5; 11 nucleotides align to TRBD1. Germline lookup yields CDR1 SGHRS and CDR2 YFSETQ. V trimming: 3 bases; J trimming: 5 bases; junction bases outside the gene matches: 9. The CDR3 runs to 16 residues. CDR3 DNA sequence: TGCGCCAGCAGCTCCGGACAGGGGGCAATAAGTGAGACCCAGTACTTC. Protein product: CASSSGQGAISETQYF.

The V and J genes are TRBV28 and TRBJ2-7; the D is unclear. CDR1 is MDHEN, CDR2 SYDVKM, per germline. Trimming took off 4 bases at V and 4 bases at J, with 11 bases between the two ends. The CDR3 sequence is 13 residues long. The DNA for the CDR3 is TGTGCCAGCAGTTGGCCAGCAAGATACGAGCAGTACTTC. This codes for CASSWPARYEQYF.

Many counts were recorded for this clonotype. This may stem from a read error, because a much larger clone lies one nucleotide away. This sequence joins TRBV28 and TRBJ2-1, with 9 bases aligning to TRBD2. With V trimmed by 6 bases and J by 9 bases, 21 bases remained unmatched. There are 18 residues in the CDR3. Germline V gene sequence: CDR1 MDHEN, CDR2 SYDVKM. The CDR3 spells CASSSTKMLAGFVIEQFF. The CDR3, as DNA: TGTGCCAGCAGCTCTACAAAAATGCTAGCGGGGTTTGTCATTGAGCAGTTCTTC.

The chain has TRBV5-1 and TRBJ2-4, with 12 nucleotides matching TRBD2. The J call is doubtful: the DNA matches TRBJ2-7 better. The germline V gene has CDR1 SGHRS and CDR2 YFSETQ. CDR3 length: 16 amino acids. The CDR3 DNA sequence: TGCGCCAGCAGTCCAAGGACTAGCGGGGACTCCTACGAGCAGTACTTC. Protein product: CASSPRTSGDSYEQYF.

This clonotype came up many times. The V call is TRBV29-1, the J call TRBJ2-7, with TRBD2 matching over 8 bases. CDR3 length: 15 amino acids. The ends lost 3 bases at V and 2 bases at J; junction bases unmatched: 9. Germline CDR1 reads SQVTM; CDR2 reads ANQGSEA. CDR3 DNA: TGCAGCGTTGAGACAACTAGCGGACCTACCTACGAGCAGTACTTC. Translation: CSVETTSGPTYEQYF.

The chain couples TRBV3-1 to TRBJ1-2, with D tentatively TRBD1 (6 bases). V was trimmed by 3 bases and J by 8 bases, leaving 13 bases between them. This CDR3 has 13 amino acids. Per the germline V gene, CDR1 is LGHDT and CDR2 is YNNKEL (reference sequence). For the CDR3, the DNA is TGTGCCAGCAGCCATGGGGGGCCTGGGGGCTACACCTTC. It translates to CASSHGGPGGYTF.

Worth noting for this clonotype: A much larger clone lies one base from this, so it may be a read error. The chain recombines TRBV15 with TRBJ2-7; D is ambiguous. CDR1 is LNHNV, CDR2 YYDKDF, per germline (reference sequence). CDR3 length: 17 residues. Deletions cut 3 bases from V and 0 bases from J, with 18 bases between. CDR3: CATSRSFWLDLSYEQYF. The CDR3 DNA reads TGTGCCACCAGCAGGTCCTTTTGGCTTGATCTCTCCTACGAGCAGTACTTC.

This clonotype came up many times. The J gene is TRBJ2-7, the V gene TRBV6-1, with D possibly being TRBD1 (5 bases). There are 13 residues in the CDR3. Looked up from germline, CDR1 is MNHNS and CDR2 is SASEGT. V lost 3 bases to trimming and J lost 3 bases, with 9 bases between them. CDR3 coding DNA: TGTGCCAGCAGTGAGACAGCTGTCTACGAGCAGTACTTC. It translates to CASSETAVYEQYF.